These 3 T cell receptor beta chains originate from one sample sequenced in a study of blood T cell repertoires in COVID-19. The repertoire was sequenced with immunoSEQ multiplex PCR; TCRdb's copy has only in-frame clones and lacks some. Here the sample spans 250,000 to 350,000 clones, approximately 85% being singletons. Sequenced material: PBMCs or T cells enriched from blood (not recorded which). The receptors derive from a woman aged 30 to 39 who had recovered from COVID-19.

The chain has TRBV7-3 and TRBJ2-3, with 8 bases identical to TRBD1. Germline V gene data show CDR1 as SGHTA and CDR2 as FQGTGA. J gave up 3 bases and V 2 bases, and 1 base lay outside the gene matches. The CDR3 has 14 residues. The CDR3 DNA reads TGTGCCAGCAGCTTAGGACAGGGAACAGATACGCAGTATTTT. It translates to CASSLGQGTDTQYF.

The V call is TRBV9, the J call TRBJ1-1; TRBD1 matches at 7 bases. The CDR3 extends over 14 amino acids. The junction had 3 bases not matched to a gene; V was cut back by 3 bases and J by 1 base. Germline V gene data show CDR1 as SGDLS and CDR2 as YYNGEE. The CDR3 is CASSEGAGNTEAFF. For the CDR3, the DNA is TGTGCCAGCAGCGAGGGGGCTGGGAACACTGAAGCTTTCTTT.

This clone showed up just a few times. The rearrangement uses TRBV4-3 and TRBJ2-7; 9 bases map to TRBD1. The CDR3 loop spans 14 amino acids. V dropped 4 bases and J dropped 4; count of bases not matched to a gene: 5. Germline V CDR1 and CDR2: LGHNA, YSLEER. CDR3 sequence: CASSRWTGVYEQYF. CDR3 coding DNA: TGCGCCAGCAGCCGGTGGACAGGGGTGTACGAGCAGTACTTC.